This T cell receptor (beta chain) was identified during a study of OX40 agonist ivuxolimab in advanced cancers. TCRdb's table, derived via immunoSEQ multiplex PCR, lists solely in-frame clones and lacks some. Of approximately 76,000 clones in the sample, over 75% were seen once. The clonotype originates from an adult with an advanced solid tumor such as melanoma, head and neck, liver or kidney cancer. The starting material was CD4+ or CD8+ T cells sorted from blood, obtained in a trial of the OX40 agonist ivuxolimab.

DNA of the CDR3: TGTGCCAGCAGTTACCCATTTGGGGGGAAAGGAGAGACCCAGTACTTC. It specifies CASSYPFGGKGETQYF. The chain is built from TRBV6-6 and TRBJ2-5, with TRBD2 as a possible D gene (6 bases). V lost 2 bases and J 4 bases, leaving 17 bases between the germline ends. The CDR3 contains 16 residues. CDR1 is MNHNY and CDR2 is SVGAGI in the germline V gene (reference sequence).